The present entry profiles one T cell receptor beta chain with its context. Its antigen is still unknown. Profiling relied on immunoSEQ multiplex PCR, and the TCRdb table lists in-frame clones only, not all of them. The sample holds 140,000 to 150,000 clones, 90% to 95% seen once. This CDR3 comprises 16 residues. CDR1 is SNHLY and CDR2 is FYNNEI in the germline V gene. V lost 5 bases, J lost 3 bases, and 20 bases lay in between. This entry is derived from a study of T cell responses to AZD1222 COVID-19 vaccine. Findings and caveats of the study: Reportedly, nearly half the spike-specific TCRs target unmutated variant regions. When two AZD1222 doses had been given, Spike-specific TCR breadth and depth rose. Repertoire sampling happened only post peak T cell response.

The V call is TRBV2, the J call TRBJ2-7; D perhaps matches TRBD1 (7 bases). The sequence came from an adult who had recovered from COVID-19. Here the sequenced sample was peripheral blood, taken after recovery from COVID-19. The CDR3 region is CASSPPLGGQFYEQYF. The DNA of the CDR3 is TGTGCCAGCAGTCCTCCACTCGGGGGACAGTTCTACGAGCAGTACTTC.